One TCR beta chain is described in this entry. The ends lost 6 bases at V and 5 bases at J; junction bases unmatched: 6. CDR3 length: 13 residues. Germline assignment: CDR1 MNHEY and CDR2 SVGAGI. These data come from a study of blood T cell repertoires in COVID-19. Study overall: Sites in the United States, Italy and Spain provided acute and convalescent COVID-19 samples. Sources were T cells, B-cell-depleted T cells, or PBMCs; the material itself was cDNA or gDNA.

As originally analysed: Reference gene primer amplification in the assay estimated nucleated cell counts. Only in-frame clones appear in the TCRdb table, and some are missing; sequencing was by immunoSEQ multiplex PCR. V and J calls plus clone size are reproduced from that table; the DNA served to infer D and trimming. The sample has tens of thousands of clones, about 83% seen once. This clonotype was obtained from a woman aged 80 or older with acute or convalescent COVID-19. Specimen: peripheral blood. The V call is TRBV6-5, the J call TRBJ1-2, with TRBD1 matching 7 bases. CDR3 region: CASRGPGGYGYTF. The CDR3 DNA follows: TGTGCCAGCAGAGGGCCAGGGGGATATGGCTACACCTTC.